This T cell receptor beta chain originates from a study of blood T cell repertoires in COVID-19. In the source study's methods: How many nucleated cells were present was estimated from reference gene primer amplification. The table came from immunoSEQ multiplex PCR; TCRdb's copy has only in-frame clones and leaves some out. V, J and clone size are those of that table, while D and trimming were read from the DNA. This table has fewer than 50,000 clones, roughly 88% appearing once. The sequence was collected from a woman of 80 years or more with acute or convalescent COVID-19. Sequenced material: peripheral blood.

CDR3 nucleotide sequence: TGTGCCAGCAGCTCAAAATTCGGGACTAGCGGGAGGGCCTCAGATACGCAGTATTTT. Its translation: CASSSKFGTSGRASDTQYF. J is TRBJ2-3 and V is TRBV7-8, with TRBD2 matching over 16 bases. The CDR3 loop spans 19 amino acids. Germline V gene sequence: CDR1 SGHVS, CDR2 FQNEAQ. With V trimmed by 4 bases and J by 4 bases, 11 bases remained unmatched. The variable domain in full, with the rest retrieved from reference TRBV7-8 and TRBJ2-3, is GAGVSQSPRYKVAKRGQDVALRCDPISGHVSLFWYQQALGQGPEFLTYFQNEAQLDKSGLPSDRFFAERPEGSVSTLKIQRTQQEDSAVYLCASSSKFGTSGRASDTQYFGPGTRLTVL.